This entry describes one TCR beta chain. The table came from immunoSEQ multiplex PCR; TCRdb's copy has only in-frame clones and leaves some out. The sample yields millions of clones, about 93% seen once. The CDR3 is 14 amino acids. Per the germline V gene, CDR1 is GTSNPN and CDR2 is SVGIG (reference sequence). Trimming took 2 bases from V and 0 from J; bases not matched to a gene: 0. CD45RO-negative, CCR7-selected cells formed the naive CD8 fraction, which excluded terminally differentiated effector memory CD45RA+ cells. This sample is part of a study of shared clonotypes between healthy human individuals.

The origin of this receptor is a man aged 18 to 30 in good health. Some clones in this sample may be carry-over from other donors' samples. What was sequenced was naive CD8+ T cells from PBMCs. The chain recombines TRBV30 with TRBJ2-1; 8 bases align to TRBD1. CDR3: CAWSTGGSYNEQFF. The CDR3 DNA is TGTGCCTGGAGTACAGGGGGCTCCTACAATGAGCAGTTCTTC.